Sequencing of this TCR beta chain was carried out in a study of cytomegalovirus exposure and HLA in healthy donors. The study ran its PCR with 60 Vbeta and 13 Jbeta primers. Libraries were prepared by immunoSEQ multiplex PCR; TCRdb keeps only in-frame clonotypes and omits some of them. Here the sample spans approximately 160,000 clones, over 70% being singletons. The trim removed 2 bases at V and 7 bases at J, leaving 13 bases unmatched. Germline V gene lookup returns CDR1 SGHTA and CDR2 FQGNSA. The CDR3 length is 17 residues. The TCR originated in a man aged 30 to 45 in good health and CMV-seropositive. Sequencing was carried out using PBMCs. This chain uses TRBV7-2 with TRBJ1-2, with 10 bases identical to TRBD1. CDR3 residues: CASSLSPSMTGGGGYTF. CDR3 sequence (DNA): TGTGCCAGCAGCTTATCCCCATCGATGACAGGGGGCGGTGGCTACACCTTC. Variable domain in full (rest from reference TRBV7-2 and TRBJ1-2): GAGVSQSPSNKVTEKGKDVELRCDPISGHTALYWYRQSLGQGLEFLIYFQGNSAPDKSGLPSDRFSAERTGGSVSTLTIQRTQQEDSAVYLCASSLSPSMTGGGGYTFGSGTRLTVV.